The T cell receptor (beta chain) described here comes from a study of T cell responses to AZD1222 COVID-19 vaccine. Produced via immunoSEQ multiplex PCR; TCRdb's table is partial and in-frame only. In the table there are 130,000 or so clones, approximately 91% of which are singletons. The V gene's germline CDR1 is MNHEY and CDR2 SMNVEV (reference sequence). The CDR3 is 14 residues long. The trim removed 5 bases at V and 4 bases at J, leaving 6 bases unmatched. This sequence joins TRBV27 and TRBJ2-5; 8 bases line up with TRBD1. The sequencing here drew on peripheral blood, taken 28 days after the second AZD1222 dose. The sequence came from an adult who received the AZD1222 COVID-19 vaccine. DNA of the CDR3: TGTGCCAGCAGTCCTACAGGGGGTGGAGAGACCCAGTACTTC. Its translation is CASSPTGGGETQYF.